This note documents a single TCR beta chain sequence. Its specificity is not known. The germline V gene has CDR1 WSHSY and CDR2 SAAADI. Between the trimmed V and J ends, which lost 3 bases and 0 bases, there was a span of 2 bases. This CDR3 spans 12 amino acids. Analyses pooled second doses at about 4 or about 12 weeks. TCRdb keeps only in-frame clones here, not all; method: immunoSEQ multiplex PCR. The sample includes roughly 110,000 clones, approximately 90% of them seen just once. The sample comes from a study of T cell responses to AZD1222 COVID-19 vaccine. Study-level results: Repertoires were sampled only after the peak T cell response. Females made up more of the donors, who were largely white British, and clonal diversity may have come out too low.

This chain joins TRBV10-2 and TRBJ1-1; the D is unclear. Sequenced material: peripheral blood, taken 28 days after the second AZD1222 dose. This TCR was recovered from an adult who received the AZD1222 COVID-19 vaccine. CDR3 in DNA: TGCGCCAGCAGTGAACTGAACACTGAAGCTTTCTTT. This gives the protein CASSELNTEAFF.